This T cell receptor (beta chain) was documented in a study of cytomegalovirus exposure and HLA in healthy donors. 60 Vbeta and 13 Jbeta primers were used in PCR. The protocol was immunoSEQ multiplex PCR, while the TCRdb copy is restricted to in-frame clones and leaves out a portion. In all, the sample yields approximately 140,000 clones. The germline V and J ends were trimmed by 0 bases and 1 base, with 6 bases remaining between them. CDR1 and CDR2 from the germline V gene are SGHNT and YYREEE (reference sequence). This CDR3 contains 14 residues. Regarding this clone: Its antigen is unknown.

Study-wide results and limits: Later on, analysis showed that most CMV-associated TCR beta chains appeared to be HLA-restricted. The authors judged a highly shared variant cluster likely a sequencing artifact.

The material sequenced was PBMCs. The TCR originated in a woman aged 18-35 years in good health and CMV-seronegative. This chain links TRBV5-4 with TRBJ2-3; D not resolved. The CDR3, as DNA: TGTGCCAGCAGCTTGGGTCCGGGCACAGATACGCAGTATTTT. Translation: CASSLGPGTDTQYF.